This T cell receptor beta chain was retrieved from a study of T cell responses to AZD1222 COVID-19 vaccine. Broader study findings: The donors showed a predominance of white British ancestry and of females, with possible underestimation of clonal diversity.

About this clone itself: Its antigen is still unknown.

Doses given second, at about 4 or about 12 weeks, were pooled. The length of the CDR3 is 15 residues. The germline V gene encodes CDR1 SGHTA and CDR2 FQGNSA. J was trimmed by 6 bases and V by 5 bases; bases with no gene match: 9. The assay was immunoSEQ multiplex PCR, and TCRdb's table has in-frame clones only and misses some. Of about 120,000 clones listed, roughly 91% were seen once; the top ten hold 5%. The material was peripheral blood, obtained 28 days after the second AZD1222 dose. The V gene is TRBV7-2, the J gene TRBJ1-5; TRBD1 agrees at 8 bases. This clonotype originated in an adult who received the AZD1222 COVID-19 vaccine. DNA of the CDR3: TGTGCCAGCAGCCGGACAGGGTCTGGAAGTCAGCCCCAGCATTTT. It is translated as CASSRTGSGSQPQHF.